This TCR beta chain originates from a study of yellow fever vaccine responses in identical twins. Study outcomes and limitations: It has been reported that, in twins, the vaccine T cell response seemed partly convergent and partly personalized.

Each CDR3 protein is one row after TCRdb ran MiXCR on the RT-PCR reads. The sample records around 20,000 distinct CDR3 sequences, about two thirds being singletons. This clonotype was detected a few times. Its specificity is unknown. Germline lookup yields CDR1 KGHSH and CDR2 LQKENI. CDR3 size: 17 residues. Trimming cost V 2 bases and J 2 bases, with 15 bases left between them. The specimen comprised T cells from blood (PBMCs), unsorted or a sorted subset (not recorded which), sampled before or after yellow fever vaccination (not recorded which). This sequence joins TRBV18 and TRBJ2-2, with D hard to call. The receptor comes from a woman between 18 and 29 years old who received the yellow fever vaccine. CDR3 in amino acids: CASSPYRSSSNTGELFF. CDR3 DNA: TGTGCCAGCTCACCATACAGATCCAGTAGTAACACCGGGGAGCTGTTTTTT.